Below are 21 T cell receptor beta chains sequenced from a single sample in a study of T cell changes during pregnancy in multiple sclerosis. Generated by immunoSEQ multiplex PCR, the TCRdb table keeps only in-frame clones and is missing some. The repertoire consists of 75,000 to 95,000 clones, with under 95% occurring once and the leading ten covering roughly 1.9%. The sample consisted of peripheral blood, taken in the first trimester of pregnancy. The receptors derive from a female donor in good health, enrolled as a control in a pregnancy study.

The chain recombines TRBV11-2 with TRBJ2-7; D is perhaps TRBD2 (7 bases). CDR3 size: 15 residues. V was trimmed by 1 base and J by 6 bases, leaving 16 bases between them. Germline CDR1 SGHAT, CDR2 FQNNGV. The CDR3 spells CASSLAGGGLGEQYF. CDR3 bases: TGTGCCAGCAGCTTAGCGGGGGGCGGGTTAGGCGAGCAGTACTTC.

Only one count was recorded for this clone. The chain combines TRBV19 with TRBJ2-1; 9 bases map to TRBD2. Germline V lookup: CDR1 LNHDA, CDR2 SQIVND (reference sequence). The CDR3 has 15 amino acids. Trimming took 6 bases from V and 3 from J; bases not matched to a gene: 6. The CDR3 region is CASRAAGGLYNEQFF. In DNA, the CDR3 is TGTGCCAGTAGGGCGGCGGGGGGGCTCTACAATGAGCAGTTCTTC.

The rearrangement links TRBV5-1 to TRBJ1-2; the match to TRBD1 covers 11 bases. CDR1 and CDR2 (germline): SGHRS, YFSETQ. The CDR3 consists of 13 residues. Trimming removed 7 bases from V and 7 bases from J; junction bases left unmatched: 6. The CDR3 DNA reads TGCGCCAGCCAAGGACAGGGGGCGGTTGGCTACACCTTC. Translated: CASQGQGAVGYTF.

The chain couples TRBV28 to TRBJ1-3; D unclear. Looked up from germline, CDR1 is MDHEN and CDR2 is SYDVKM. Trimming cost V 5 bases and J 3 bases, with 5 bases left between them. This CDR3 is 12 amino acids long. The CDR3 DNA sequence: TGTGCCAGCAGTGAACTTGGAAACACCATATATTTT. Translation gives CASSELGNTIYF.

This sequence joins TRBV7-2 and TRBJ2-7, with D possibly TRBD1 on 5 matching bases. Trimming removed 3 bases from V and 0 bases from J, with 9 bases in between. This CDR3 contains 14 residues. The germline V gene has CDR1 SGHTA and CDR2 FQGNSA. CDR3: CASSLWGTSYEQYF. DNA for the CDR3: TGTGCCAGCAGCTTGTGGGGCACCTCCTACGAGCAGTACTTC.

The J gene is TRBJ1-5, the V gene TRBV7-9; 7 nucleotides align to TRBD1. Germline V CDR1 and CDR2: SEHNR, FQNEAQ (reference sequence). The CDR3 loop spans 15 amino acids. V lost 3 bases and J lost 10; bases outside the gene matches: 12. CDR3 sequence: CASSLGQYAIEPQHF. CDR3 sequence (DNA): TGTGCCAGCAGCTTGGGACAGTACGCAATCGAACCCCAGCATTTT.

This chain uses TRBV29-1 with TRBJ2-1, with a possible D match to TRBD2 (6 bases). The CDR3 extends over 15 amino acids. The germline V gene has CDR1 SQVTM and CDR2 ANQGSEA. V gave up 4 bases and J gave up 7 bases, with 20 bases separating them. CDR3 nucleotides: TGCAGCGTTGTGCTGGAGGGGATCCAGGAAAATGAGCAGTTCTTC. Translation: CSVVLEGIQENEQFF.

The CDR3 spells CASSRDSRNQPQHF. CDR3 sequence (DNA): TGTGCCAGCAGCCGGGACAGTAGGAATCAGCCCCAGCATTTT. This chain links TRBV5-8 with TRBJ1-5, with 7 bases fitting TRBD1. The CDR3 sequence is 14 residues long. The germline gives CDR1 SGHTS, CDR2 YDEGEE. V lost 4 bases, J lost 4 bases, and 5 bases stayed unmatched.

About this clone itself: At one end, the junction sequence differs from germline, possibly due to a read error. The chain has TRBV7-2 and TRBJ1-1; D uncertain. Germline CDR1 reads SGHTA; CDR2 reads FQGNSA. The CDR3 spans 14 residues. The CDR3 protein is CASSLGPVKTEAFF. For the CDR3, the DNA is TGTGCCAGCAGCTTAGGTCCGGTGAAAACTGAAGCTTTCTTT.

This chain connects TRBV5-4 to TRBJ1-6, with D maybe TRBD1 (6 bases). Looked up from germline, CDR1 is SGHNT and CDR2 is YYREEE (reference sequence). Trimming left V 4 bases short and J 10 bases short, with 12 bases between. The CDR3 covers 13 residues. CDR3 loop: CASSLEQGSPLHF. For the CDR3, the DNA is TGTGCCAGCAGCCTAGAACAGGGCTCACCCCTCCACTTT.

The genes are TRBV7-2 and TRBJ1-2, with D perhaps TRBD1 (5 bases). Germline values: CDR1 SGHTA, CDR2 FQGNSA. The CDR3 consists of 12 residues. V was cut by 5 bases and J by 4 bases, with 8 bases left in between. The CDR3 sequence is CASSRQSYGYTF. DNA for the CDR3: TGTGCCAGCAGCCGACAGTCCTATGGCTACACCTTC.

Only one count was recorded for this clone. The chain links TRBV19 to TRBJ1-6, with a tentative D call TRBD1 (6 bases). Trimming removed 5 bases at V and 9 bases at J, with 14 bases between. CDR3 length: 14 residues. Germline V gene data show CDR1 as LNHDA and CDR2 as SQIVND (reference sequence). CDR3 in amino acids: CASSPRDMSSPLHF. The CDR3 coding sequence is TGTGCCAGTAGTCCTAGGGACATGTCTTCACCCCTCCACTTT.

Only one count was recorded for this clone. This rearrangement joins TRBV7-3 to TRBJ2-1; TRBD1 might be the D (6 bases). Germline CDR1 reads SGHTA; CDR2 reads FQGTGA. V lost 6 bases to trimming and J lost 9 bases, with 18 bases between them. The CDR3 runs 14 residues. CDR3 coding DNA: TGTGCCAGCAGTCCAAAGCCGTCAGGGGTTGAGCAGTTCTTC. This encodes CASSPKPSGVEQFF.

The rearrangement links TRBV9 to TRBJ1-6, with D possibly TRBD1 on 5 matching bases. The CDR3 spans 16 residues. The germline V and J ends were trimmed by 0 bases and 1 base, with 8 bases remaining between them. CDR1 SGDLS and CDR2 YYNGEE come from the germline V gene. The CDR3 is CASSVGEGSYNSPLHF. DNA for the CDR3: TGTGCCAGCAGCGTAGGGGAGGGGTCCTATAATTCACCCCTCCACTTT.

This chain joins TRBV25-1 and TRBJ1-5; unclear D gene. CDR3 length: 12 amino acids. Trimming stripped 7 bases from V and 3 bases from J, with 7 bases between. The germline V gene encodes CDR1 MGHDK and CDR2 SYGVNS. This chain's CDR3 is CASNTDNQPQHF. CDR3 coding DNA: TGTGCCAGCAATACAGACAATCAGCCCCAGCATTTT.

This chain connects TRBV9 to TRBJ1-3; D is possibly TRBD1 (6 bases). The germline CDR1 and CDR2 sequences are SGDLS and YYNGEE. The CDR3 runs 17 residues. Trimming pared 0 bases from V and 3 bases from J, leaving 16 bases between. The DNA of the CDR3 is TGTGCCAGCAGCGTAGGGTCCGACAGGACCGGTGGAAACACCATATATTTT. Amino acids: CASSVGSDRTGGNTIYF.

This rearrangement joins TRBV5-6 to TRBJ2-1, with a possible D match to TRBD2 (6 bases). With 3 bases removed from V and 0 bases from J, the gap between germline ends came to 7 bases. The CDR3 is made up of 14 amino acids. Germline V gene data show CDR1 as SGHDT and CDR2 as YYEEEE. This CDR3 reads CASSSRGSYNEQFF. The CDR3 DNA is TGTGCCAGCAGCTCGCGGGGCTCCTACAATGAGCAGTTCTTC. The entire variable domain, with the rest obtained from reference TRBV5-6 and TRBJ2-1, is as follows: DAGVTQSPTHLIKTRGQQVTLRCSPKSGHDTVSWYQQALGQGPQFIFQYYEEEERQRGNFPDRFSGHQFPNYSSELNVNALLLGDSALYLCASSSRGSYNEQFFGPGTRLTVL.

This clone has a handful of counts. The V gene is TRBV7-2, the J gene TRBJ2-5, with unresolved D. The CDR3 contains 12 residues. V gave up 1 base and J gave up 9 bases, with 9 bases separating them. The V gene's germline CDR1 is SGHTA and CDR2 FQGNSA. Written as DNA, the CDR3 is TGTGCCAGCAGCTTAGGCCCTGCAGCCCAGTACTTC. It encodes CASSLGPAAQYF.

The V gene is TRBV19, the J gene TRBJ2-3; 7 positions agree with TRBD2. Germline V gene sequence: CDR1 LNHDA, CDR2 SQIVND (reference sequence). This CDR3 comprises 17 residues. V was pared by 7 bases and J by 2 bases, with 15 bases of the junction left unmatched. The CDR3 loop reads CASTTRWGGGATDTQYF. As DNA, the CDR3 is TGTGCCAGTACCACCAGATGGGGGGGTGGGGCCACAGATACGCAGTATTTT.

V and J are TRBV27 and TRBJ1-5, with a tentative D call TRBD1 (5 bases). Deletions cut 5 bases from V and 6 bases from J, with 8 bases between. The CDR3 sequence is 12 residues long. Germline V CDR1 and CDR2: MNHEY, SMNVEV (reference sequence). CDR3 nucleotide sequence: TGTGCCAGCAGTCGGGGGGGTCAGCCCCAGCATTTT. This translates into CASSRGGQPQHF.

The CDR3 here is CASRIDRGNSPLHF. DNA of the CDR3: TGTGCCAGCAGGATTGACAGGGGTAATTCACCCCTCCACTTT. This chain joins TRBV28 and TRBJ1-6, with 8 bases aligning to TRBD1. From germline, CDR1 is MDHEN and CDR2 SYDVKM. The junction had 4 bases not matched to a gene; V was cut back by 6 bases and J by 6 bases. The CDR3 covers 14 residues.